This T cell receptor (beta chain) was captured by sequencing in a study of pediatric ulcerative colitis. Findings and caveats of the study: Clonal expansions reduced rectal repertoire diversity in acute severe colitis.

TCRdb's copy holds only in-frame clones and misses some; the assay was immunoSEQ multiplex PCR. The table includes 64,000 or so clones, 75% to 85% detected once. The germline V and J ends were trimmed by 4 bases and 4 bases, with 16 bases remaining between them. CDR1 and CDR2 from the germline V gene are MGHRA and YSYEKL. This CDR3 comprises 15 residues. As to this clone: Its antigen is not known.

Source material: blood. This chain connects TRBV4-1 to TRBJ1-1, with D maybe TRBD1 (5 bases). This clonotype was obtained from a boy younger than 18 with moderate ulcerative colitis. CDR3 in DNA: TGCGCCAGCAGCCTAAGACGACAGCAGGGCACTGAAGCTTTCTTT. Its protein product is CASSLRRQQGTEAFF.